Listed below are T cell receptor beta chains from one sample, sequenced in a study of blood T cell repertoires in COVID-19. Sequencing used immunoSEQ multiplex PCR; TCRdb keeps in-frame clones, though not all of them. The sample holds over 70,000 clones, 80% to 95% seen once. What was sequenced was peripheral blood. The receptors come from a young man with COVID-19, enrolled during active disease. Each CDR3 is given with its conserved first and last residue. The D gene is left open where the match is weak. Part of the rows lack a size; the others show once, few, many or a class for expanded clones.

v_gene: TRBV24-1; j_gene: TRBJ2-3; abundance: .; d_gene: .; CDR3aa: CATSGQDHRADTQYF; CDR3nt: TGTGCCACCAGTGGACAGGATCATAGAGCAGATACGCAGTATTTT
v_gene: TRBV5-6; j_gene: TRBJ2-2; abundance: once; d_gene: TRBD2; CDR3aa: CASSLSRGAGENTGELFF; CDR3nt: TGTGCCAGCAGCTTGTCGCGTGGCGCGGGGGAGAACACCGGGGAGCTGTTTTTT
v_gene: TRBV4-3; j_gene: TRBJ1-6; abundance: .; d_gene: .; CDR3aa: CASKHGSSPLHF; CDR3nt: TGCGCCAGCAAGCACGGGAGTTCACCCCTCCACTTT
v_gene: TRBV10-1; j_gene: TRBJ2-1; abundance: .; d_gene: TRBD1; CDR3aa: CASSESYRWGQRYNEQFF; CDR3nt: TGCGCCAGCAGTGAGTCCTACCGATGGGGACAGCGTTACAATGAGCAGTTCTTC
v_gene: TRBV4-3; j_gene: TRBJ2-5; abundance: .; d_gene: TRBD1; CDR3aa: CASSQVGQGRETQYF; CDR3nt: TGCGCCAGCAGCCAAGTCGGACAGGGGAGGGAGACCCAGTACTTC
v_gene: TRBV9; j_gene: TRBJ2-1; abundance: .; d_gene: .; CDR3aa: CASSARWRVTTNEQFF; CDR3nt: TGTGCCAGCAGCGCCCGATGGCGGGTAACTACCAATGAGCAGTTCTTC
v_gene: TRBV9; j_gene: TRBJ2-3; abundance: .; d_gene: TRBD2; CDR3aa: CASSGSGISTDTQYF; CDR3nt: TGTGCCAGCAGCGGGAGCGGGATTAGCACAGATACGCAGTATTTT
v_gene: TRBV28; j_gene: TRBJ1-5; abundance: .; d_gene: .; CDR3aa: CASSLAGSNQPQHF; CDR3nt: TGTGCCAGCAGTTTAGCCGGTAGCAATCAGCCCCAGCATTTT
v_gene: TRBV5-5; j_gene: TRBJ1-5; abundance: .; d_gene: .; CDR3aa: CASSRVQGFSNQPQHF; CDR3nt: TGTGCCAGCAGCCGAGTCCAGGGTTTTAGCAATCAGCCCCAGCATTTT
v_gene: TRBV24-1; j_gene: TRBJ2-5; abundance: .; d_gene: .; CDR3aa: CATSGQKETQYF; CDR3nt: TGTGCCACCAGTGGCCAGAAGGAGACCCAGTACTTC
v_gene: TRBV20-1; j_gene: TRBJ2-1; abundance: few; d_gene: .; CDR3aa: CSASMAFEQFF; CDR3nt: TGCAGTGCTAGTATGGCCTTTGAGCAGTTCTTC
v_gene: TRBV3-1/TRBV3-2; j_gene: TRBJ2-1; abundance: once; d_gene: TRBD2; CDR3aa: CASSQGELAITYNEQFF; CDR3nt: TGTGCCAGCAGCCAAGGAGAACTAGCGATTACCTACAATGAGCAGTTCTTC
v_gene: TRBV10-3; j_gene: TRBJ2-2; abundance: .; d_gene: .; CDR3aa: CAIFGTGELFF; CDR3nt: TGTGCCATCTTCGGTACCGGGGAGCTGTTTTTT
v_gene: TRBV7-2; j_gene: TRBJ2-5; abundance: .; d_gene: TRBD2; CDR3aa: CASSLPGSGGETQYF; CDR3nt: TGTGCCAGCAGCTTACCGGGGAGCGGGGGGGAGACCCAGTACTTC
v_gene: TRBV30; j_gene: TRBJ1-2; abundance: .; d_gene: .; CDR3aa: CAWSRGNRPLYGYTF; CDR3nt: TGTGCCTGGAGCCGGGGGAACAGACCTTTATATGGCTACACCTTC
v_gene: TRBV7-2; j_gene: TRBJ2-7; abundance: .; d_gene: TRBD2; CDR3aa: CASSSGAGVREQYF; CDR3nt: TGTGCCAGCAGCTCCGGAGCGGGAGTGAGGGAGCAGTACTTC
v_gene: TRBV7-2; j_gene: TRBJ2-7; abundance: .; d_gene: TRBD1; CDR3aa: CASSFRGRGLEQYF; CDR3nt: TGTGCCAGCAGCTTCAGGGGCAGGGGGCTAGAGCAGTACTTC
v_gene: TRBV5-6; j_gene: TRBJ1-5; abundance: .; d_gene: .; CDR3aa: CASSFLNQPQHF; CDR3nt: TGTGCCAGCAGCTTCCTTAATCAGCCCCAGCATTTT
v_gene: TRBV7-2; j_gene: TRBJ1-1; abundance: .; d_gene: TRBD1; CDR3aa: CASSLATGAGNTEAFF; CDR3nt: TGTGCCAGCAGCTTAGCCACAGGGGCAGGGAACACTGAAGCTTTCTTT
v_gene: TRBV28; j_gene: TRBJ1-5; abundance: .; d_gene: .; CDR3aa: CASRGSLGHPNQPQHF; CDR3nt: TGTGCCAGCAGGGGAAGTTTGGGACACCCAAATCAGCCCCAGCATTTT
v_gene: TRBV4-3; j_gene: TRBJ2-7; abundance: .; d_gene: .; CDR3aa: CASSQDRGSPYEQYF; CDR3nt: TGCGCCAGCAGCCAAGATCGCGGGTCACCTTACGAGCAGTACTTC
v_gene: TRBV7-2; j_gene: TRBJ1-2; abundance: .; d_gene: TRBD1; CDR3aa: CASRRQGTNYGYTF; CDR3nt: TGTGCCAGCAGGCGACAGGGTACAAACTATGGCTACACCTTC
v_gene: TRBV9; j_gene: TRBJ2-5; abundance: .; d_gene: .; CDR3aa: CASGDIKETQYF; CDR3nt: TGTGCCAGCGGCGACATAAAAGAGACCCAGTACTTC
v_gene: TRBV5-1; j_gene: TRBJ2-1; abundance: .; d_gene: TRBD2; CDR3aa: CASSPGTSGYNEQFF; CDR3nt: TGCGCCAGCAGCCCGGGGACTAGCGGTTACAATGAGCAGTTCTTC
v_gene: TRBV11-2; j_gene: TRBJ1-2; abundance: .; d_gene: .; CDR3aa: CASSRAWGDREGYTF; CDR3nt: TGTGCCAGCAGCCGGGCCTGGGGAGATCGGGAGGGCTACACCTTC
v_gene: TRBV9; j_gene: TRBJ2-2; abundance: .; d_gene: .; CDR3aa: CASSRQTTNTGELFF; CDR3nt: TGTGCCAGCAGTAGACAGACGACAAACACCGGGGAGCTGTTTTTT
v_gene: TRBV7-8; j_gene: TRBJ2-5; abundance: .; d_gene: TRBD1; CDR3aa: CASSRDREETQYF; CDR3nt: TGTGCCAGCAGCCGTGACAGGGAAGAGACCCAGTACTTC
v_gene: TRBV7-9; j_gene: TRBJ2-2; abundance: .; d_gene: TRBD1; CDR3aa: CASSPPGGTGELFF; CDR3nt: TGTGCCAGCAGCCCCCCAGGGGGCACCGGGGAGCTGTTTTTT
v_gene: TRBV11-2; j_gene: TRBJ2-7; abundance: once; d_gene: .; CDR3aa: CASSLRGSTLSPGEQYF; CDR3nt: TGTGCCAGCAGCTTAAGGGGATCTACACTCAGCCCCGGCGAGCAGTACTTC
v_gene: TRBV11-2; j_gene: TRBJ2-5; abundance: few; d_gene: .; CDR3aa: CASSLVGARETQYF; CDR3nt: TGTGCCAGCAGCTTAGTGGGCGCCAGGGAGACCCAGTACTTC
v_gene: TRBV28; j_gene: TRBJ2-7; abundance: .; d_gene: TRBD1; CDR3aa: CASSFTRQGGSYEQYF; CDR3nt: TGTGCCAGCAGTTTCACACGACAGGGTGGAAGCTACGAGCAGTACTTC
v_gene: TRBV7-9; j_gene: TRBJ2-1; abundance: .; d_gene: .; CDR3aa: CASSLDGGYNEQFF; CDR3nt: TGTGCCAGCAGCTTAGACGGGGGATACAATGAGCAGTTCTTC
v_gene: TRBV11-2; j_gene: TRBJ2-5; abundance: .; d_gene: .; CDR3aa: CASSLELASGETQYF; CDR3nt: TGTGCCAGCAGCTTAGAACTAGCTTCGGGGGAGACCCAGTACTTC
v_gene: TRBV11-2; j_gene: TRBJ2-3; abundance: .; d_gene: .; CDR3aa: CASRTAPGDTQYF; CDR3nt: TGTGCCAGCCGGACAGCCCCCGGGGATACGCAGTATTTT
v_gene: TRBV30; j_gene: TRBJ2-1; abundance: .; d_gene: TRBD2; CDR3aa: CAWRILLAGVRNEQFF; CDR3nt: TGTGCCTGGAGGATCCTCCTAGCGGGAGTAAGGAATGAGCAGTTCTTC
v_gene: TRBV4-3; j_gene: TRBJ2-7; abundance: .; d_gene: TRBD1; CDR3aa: CASSLRTGIYEQYF; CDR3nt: TGCGCCAGCAGCCTGCGGACAGGGATCTACGAGCAGTACTTC
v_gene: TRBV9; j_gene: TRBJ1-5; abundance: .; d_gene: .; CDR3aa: CASSPGSNQPQHF; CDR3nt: TGTGCCAGCAGCCCGGGAAGCAATCAGCCCCAGCATTTT
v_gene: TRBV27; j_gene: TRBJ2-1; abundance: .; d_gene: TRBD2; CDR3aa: CASRTSPIPDNEQFF; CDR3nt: TGTGCCAGCAGGACTAGCCCAATTCCCGACAATGAGCAGTTCTTC
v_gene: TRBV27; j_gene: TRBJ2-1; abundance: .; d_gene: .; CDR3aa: CASSFFLSYNEQFF; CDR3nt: TGTGCCAGCAGTTTTTTCCTCAGCTACAATGAGCAGTTCTTC
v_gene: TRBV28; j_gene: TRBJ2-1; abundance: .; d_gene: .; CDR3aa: CASKVGPTMKQFF; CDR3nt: TGTGCCAGCAAGGTTGGGCCAACAATGAAGCAGTTCTTC
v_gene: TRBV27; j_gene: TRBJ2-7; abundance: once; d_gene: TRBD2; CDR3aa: CASSLYGVAGLLSSYEQYF; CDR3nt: TGTGCCAGCAGTTTATATGGTGTAGCGGGACTACTAAGCTCCTACGAGCAGTACTTC
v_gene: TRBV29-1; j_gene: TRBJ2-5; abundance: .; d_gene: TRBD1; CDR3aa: CSVEGQGGETQYF; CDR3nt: TGCAGCGTGGAGGGACAGGGGGGTGAGACCCAGTACTTC
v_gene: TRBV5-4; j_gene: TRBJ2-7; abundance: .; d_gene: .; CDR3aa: CASSPRRTDSSYEQYF; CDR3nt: TGTGCCAGCAGCCCGCGCCGTACCGACAGCTCCTACGAGCAGTACTTC
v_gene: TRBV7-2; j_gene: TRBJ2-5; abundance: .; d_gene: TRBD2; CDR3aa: CASSPLAGGYQETQYF; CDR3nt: TGTGCCAGCAGCCCCCTAGCGGGAGGGTACCAAGAGACCCAGTACTTC
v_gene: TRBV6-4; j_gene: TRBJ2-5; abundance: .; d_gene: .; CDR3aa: CASSEGLDSKETQYF; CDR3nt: TGTGCCAGCAGTGAAGGGTTGGACAGTAAAGAGACCCAGTACTTC
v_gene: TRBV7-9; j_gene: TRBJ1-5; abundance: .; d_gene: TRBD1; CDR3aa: CASSPTGTGVRNQPQHF; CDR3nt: TGTGCCAGCAGCCCCACCGGGACAGGGGTTCGGAATCAGCCCCAGCATTTT
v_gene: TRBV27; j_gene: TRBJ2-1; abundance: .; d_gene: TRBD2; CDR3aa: CASTLGGSSYNEQFF; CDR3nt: TGTGCCAGCACCCTCGGCGGGAGCTCCTACAATGAGCAGTTCTTC
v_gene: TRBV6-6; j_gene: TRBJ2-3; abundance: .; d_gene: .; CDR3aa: CASSYGQRTDTQYF; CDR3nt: TGTGCCAGCAGTTACGGGCAGCGGACAGATACGCAGTATTTT
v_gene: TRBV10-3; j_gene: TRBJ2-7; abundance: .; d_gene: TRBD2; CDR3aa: CAISLTSGGAYEQYF; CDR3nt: TGTGCCATCAGCTTGACTAGCGGGGGAGCCTACGAGCAGTACTTC
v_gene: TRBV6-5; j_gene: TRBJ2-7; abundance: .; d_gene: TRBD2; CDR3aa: CASSYSAAGGFYEQYF; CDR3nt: TGTGCCAGCAGTTACTCGGCAGCGGGAGGATTCTACGAGCAGTACTTC
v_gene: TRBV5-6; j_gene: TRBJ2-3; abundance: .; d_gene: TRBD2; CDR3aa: CASSLWLYGGRTDTQYF; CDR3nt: TGTGCCAGCAGCTTGTGGCTATATGGCGGGAGGACAGATACGCAGTATTTT
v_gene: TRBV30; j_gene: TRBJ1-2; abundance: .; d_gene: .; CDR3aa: CAWSVGGGYTF; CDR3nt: TGTGCCTGGAGTGTGGGGGGAGGCTACACCTTC
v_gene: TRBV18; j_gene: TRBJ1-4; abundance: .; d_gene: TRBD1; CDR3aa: CASSLTRGRDEKLLF; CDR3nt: TGTGCCAGCTCACTGACAAGGGGGCGCGATGAAAAACTGCTTTTT
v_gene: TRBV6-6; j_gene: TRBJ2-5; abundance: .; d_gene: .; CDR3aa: CASSWVGRPQGTQYF; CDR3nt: TGTGCCAGCAGTTGGGTGGGGCGTCCCCAGGGGACCCAGTACTTC
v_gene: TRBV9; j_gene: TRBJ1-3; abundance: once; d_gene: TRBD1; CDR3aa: CASGTGTIYF; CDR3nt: TGTGCCAGCGGGACAGGGACCATATATTTT
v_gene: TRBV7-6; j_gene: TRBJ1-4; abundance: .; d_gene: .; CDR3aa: CASSAGGDEKLFF; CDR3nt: TGTGCCAGCAGCGCGGGGGGGGATGAAAAACTGTTTTTT
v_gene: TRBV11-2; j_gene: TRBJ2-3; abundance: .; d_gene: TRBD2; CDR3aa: CASSWTSGMADTQYF; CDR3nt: TGTGCCAGCAGCTGGACTAGCGGGATGGCAGATACGCAGTATTTT
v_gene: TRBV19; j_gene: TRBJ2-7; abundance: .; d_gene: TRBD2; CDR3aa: CASSSGLAGGYEQYF; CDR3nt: TGTGCCAGTAGTTCAGGACTAGCGGGAGGCTACGAGCAGTACTTC
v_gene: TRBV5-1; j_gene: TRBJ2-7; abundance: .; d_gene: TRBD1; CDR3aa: CASSLVGTGPFYEQYF; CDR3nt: TGCGCCAGCAGCTTGGTCGGGACAGGGCCCTTCTACGAGCAGTACTTC